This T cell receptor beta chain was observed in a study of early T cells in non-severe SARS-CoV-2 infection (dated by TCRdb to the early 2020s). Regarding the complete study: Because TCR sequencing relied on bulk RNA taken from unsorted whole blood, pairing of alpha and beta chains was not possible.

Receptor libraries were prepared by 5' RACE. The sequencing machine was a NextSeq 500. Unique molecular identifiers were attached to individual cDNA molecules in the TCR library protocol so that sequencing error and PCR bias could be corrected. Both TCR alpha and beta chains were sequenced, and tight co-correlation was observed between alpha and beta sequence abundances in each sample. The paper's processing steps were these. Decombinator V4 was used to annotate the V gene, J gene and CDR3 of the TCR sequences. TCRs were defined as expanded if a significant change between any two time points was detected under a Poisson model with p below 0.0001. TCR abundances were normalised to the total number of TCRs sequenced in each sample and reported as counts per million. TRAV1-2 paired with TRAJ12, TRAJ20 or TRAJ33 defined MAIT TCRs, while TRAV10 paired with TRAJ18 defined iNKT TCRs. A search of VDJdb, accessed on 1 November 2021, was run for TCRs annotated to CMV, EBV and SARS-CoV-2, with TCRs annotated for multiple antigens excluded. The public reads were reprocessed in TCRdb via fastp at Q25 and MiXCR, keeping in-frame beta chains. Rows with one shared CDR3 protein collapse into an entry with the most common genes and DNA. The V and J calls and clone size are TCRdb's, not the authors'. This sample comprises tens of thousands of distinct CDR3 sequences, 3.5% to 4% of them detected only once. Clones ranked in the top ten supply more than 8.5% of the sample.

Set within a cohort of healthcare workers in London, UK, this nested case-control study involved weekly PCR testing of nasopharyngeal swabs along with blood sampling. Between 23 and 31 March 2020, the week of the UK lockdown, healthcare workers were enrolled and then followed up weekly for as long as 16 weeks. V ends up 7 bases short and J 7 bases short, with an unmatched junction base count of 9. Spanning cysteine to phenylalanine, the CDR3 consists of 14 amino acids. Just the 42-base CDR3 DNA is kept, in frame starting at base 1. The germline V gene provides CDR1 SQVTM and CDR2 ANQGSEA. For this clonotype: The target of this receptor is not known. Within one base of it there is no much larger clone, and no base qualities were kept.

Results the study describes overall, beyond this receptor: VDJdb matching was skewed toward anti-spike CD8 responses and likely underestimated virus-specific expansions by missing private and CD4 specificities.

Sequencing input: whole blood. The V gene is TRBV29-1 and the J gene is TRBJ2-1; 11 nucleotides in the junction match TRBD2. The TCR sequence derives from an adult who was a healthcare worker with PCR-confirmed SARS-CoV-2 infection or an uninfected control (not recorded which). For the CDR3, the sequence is CSANRLAGLNEQFF. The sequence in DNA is TGCAGCGCTAACAGACTAGCGGGATTGAATGAGCAGTTCTTC.